Listed here are 14 T cell receptor beta chains from one sample, sequenced in a study of T cells of healthy individuals. TCRdb processed the 5' RACE reads anew with MiXCR; each CDR3 protein has one entry. This table has around 98,000 distinct CDR3 sequences, 17% appearing once. Source of these receptors: a human donor in good health.

In its sample, this clonotype was seen a few times. This chain links TRBV20-1 with TRBJ2-5, with TRBD1 as a possible D gene (6 bases). The CDR3 is made up of 13 amino acids. Trimming cost V 6 bases and J 4 bases, with 15 bases left between them. Per germline, CDR1 DFQATT and CDR2 SNEGSKA (reference sequence). The CDR3 DNA follows: TGCAGTGCGCTAACAGGGAATCTAGAGACCCAGTACTTC. This encodes CSALTGNLETQYF.

This clonotype was detected many times. This chain uses TRBV5-1 with TRBJ2-5, with D possibly matching TRBD1 (6 bases). This CDR3 contains 15 residues. The V gene's germline CDR1 is SGHRS and CDR2 YFSETQ. V gave up 3 bases and J gave up 0 bases, with 12 bases separating them. CDR3 sequence: CASSSKTGNQETQYF. Written as DNA, the CDR3 is TGCGCCAGCAGCTCTAAAACAGGGAACCAAGAGACCCAGTACTTC.

This clonotype occurred a few times. This chain's CDR3 is CASSLPTGGKNNEQFF. The CDR3 DNA follows: TGTGCCAGCAGCTTACCGACAGGCGGTAAAAATAATGAGCAGTTCTTC. This chain links TRBV7-9 with TRBJ2-1, with TRBD1 as a possible D gene (6 bases). The length of the CDR3 is 16 residues. V lost 2 bases and J 7 bases, leaving 18 bases between the germline ends. Germline CDR1 and CDR2: SEHNR and FQNEAQ (reference sequence).

The chain couples TRBV3-1 to TRBJ2-5; TRBD2 matches 11 bases. Germline CDR1 reads LGHDT; CDR2 reads YNNKEL (reference sequence). After removal of 1 base from V and 5 bases from J, the junction contained 6 bases not matched to a gene. The CDR3 covers 16 residues. As DNA, the CDR3 is TGTGCCAGCAGCCAAGCGTTAGCGGGGGGGTCGGAGACCCAGTACTTC. This translates into CASSQALAGGSETQYF.

This clonotype has just a few counts. The chain carries TRBV4-1 and TRBJ1-4; a weak D match, TRBD1 (5 bases). V shed 0 bases and J shed 5 bases, with 16 bases lying between them. This CDR3 has 17 amino acids. CDR1 and CDR2 from the germline V gene are MGHRA and YSYEKL. CDR3 loop: CASSQEGFRGPNEKLFF. The CDR3 DNA sequence: TGCGCCAGCAGCCAAGAAGGGTTCCGGGGCCCAAATGAAAAACTGTTTTTT.

This clonotype was picked up many times. This chain uses TRBV7-6 with TRBJ2-5; D not resolved. Trimming cost V 0 bases and J 3 bases, with 11 bases left between them. The CDR3 has 15 amino acids. Germline V gene data show CDR1 as SGHVS and CDR2 as FNYEAQ. CDR3 protein: CASSLAIVGEETQYF. The CDR3 DNA sequence: TGTGCCAGCAGCTTAGCGATAGTGGGCGAAGAGACCCAGTACTTC.

Turning to this clonotype: A much larger clone sits a single nucleotide away, making a read error possible. The rearrangement uses TRBV5-1 and TRBJ1-6, with D unresolved. V shed 1 base and J shed 8 bases, with 7 bases lying between them. There are 13 residues in the CDR3. Germline CDR1 and CDR2: SGHRS and YFSETQ. The CDR3 loop is CASSLCSDSPLHF. CDR3 bases: TGCGCCAGCAGCTTGTGTTCAGATTCACCCCTCCACTTT.

This clonotype was seen many times. V usage is TRBV28 and J usage is TRBJ1-1, with TRBD1 as a possible D gene (6 bases). There are 15 residues in the CDR3. CDR1 and CDR2 from the germline V gene are MDHEN and SYDVKM. V was shortened by 9 bases and J by 4 bases, with 21 bases between the two germline ends. CDR3 sequence reads: CASKTYQGGGTEAFF. The DNA for the CDR3 is TGTGCCAGTAAGACCTACCAGGGAGGGGGCACTGAAGCTTTCTTT.

The chain's CDR3 is CASSGSGVNQPQHF. The CDR3 DNA is TGTGCCAGCAGCGGATCAGGGGTCAATCAGCCCCAGCATTTT. The V call is TRBV9, the J call TRBJ1-5; the D gene is possibly TRBD1 (6 bases). Per germline, CDR1 SGDLS and CDR2 YYNGEE. The CDR3 loop spans 14 amino acids. Deletions cut 3 bases from V and 3 bases from J, with 10 bases between.

There are a few counts of this clonotype. This chain uses TRBV28 with TRBJ1-5, with a tentative D call TRBD1 (6 bases). CDR1 and CDR2 (germline): MDHEN, SYDVKM. Trimming took 2 bases from V and 7 from J, leaving 18 bases between them. The CDR3 sequence is 16 residues long. In DNA form, the CDR3 reads TGTGCCAGCAGTTTAAGCAGGGGAATAGCTCTACAGCCCCAGCATTTT. It specifies CASSLSRGIALQPQHF.

This clonotype was seen only a few times. J is TRBJ2-4 and V is TRBV4-2; TRBD1 agrees at 7 bases. This CDR3 contains 14 residues. J was trimmed by 7 bases and V by 4 bases; bases with no gene match: 7. CDR1 LGHNA and CDR2 YNFKEQ come from the germline V gene. CDR3: CASSPRTGLNIQYF. The CDR3 bases are TGTGCCAGCAGCCCCCGGACAGGTTTGAACATTCAGTACTTC.

The J gene is TRBJ2-1, the V gene TRBV29-1, with 7 bases identical to TRBD2. V lost 6 bases, J lost 4 bases, and 6 bases stayed unmatched. This CDR3 has 13 amino acids. Looked up from germline, CDR1 is SQVTM and CDR2 is ANQGSEA. For the CDR3, the DNA is TGCAGCGTGTCCCGGGGGGTTTACAATGAGCAGTTCTTC. This codes for CSVSRGVYNEQFF.

This clonotype was seen repeatedly, ten times or more. V and J are TRBV3-1 and TRBJ2-7; 10 nucleotides agree with TRBD1. Germline-derived CDR1 and CDR2 are LGHDT and YNNKEL (reference sequence). The V and J ends lost 0 bases and 5 bases, in that order; junction bases with no gene match: 7. CDR3 length equals 16 residues. The DNA of the CDR3 is TGTGCCAGCAGCCAAGAACTGGACAGGGGGGCCCACGAGCAGTACTTC. Translated, it gives CASSQELDRGAHEQYF.

Many counts were recorded for this clonotype. This chain links TRBV6-5 with TRBJ1-1; a weak D match, TRBD1 (5 bases). Germline CDR1 reads MNHEY; CDR2 reads SVGAGI. The CDR3 runs 14 residues. Trimming took off 5 bases at V and 3 bases at J, with 13 bases between the two ends. The CDR3 here is CASSPSTAYTEAFF. CDR3 coding DNA: TGTGCCAGCAGTCCGTCGACAGCCTACACTGAAGCTTTCTTT.